This TCR beta chain stems from a study of prognosis after radiotherapy for stage I lung cancer (dated by TCRdb to about 2021). Looking at the study overall: Between early 2018 and 2019, roughly 19 patients with stage I NSCLC were enrolled in Nanjing, China. In every patient, SBRT was given without any concurrent therapy. After SBRT, distant metastases developed in about 20% of the 19 patients at a median of approximately seven months, while the remaining 15 patients had no significant progression. Squamous cell carcinoma histology was identified in six or seven patients, and adenocarcinoma histology was identified in more than 10 patients. The study sequenced about 38 blood samples from some 20 patients, one before and one after SBRT per patient. Oligometastatic NSCLC after surgical resection of the primary tumor was present in 4 or 5 patients, while newly diagnosed primary stage I lung tumors were present in about 13. SBRT was delivered in 3 to 5 fractions with a biologically effective dose of at least 100 Gy, and image-guided IMRT or VMAT was used for delivery. Every patient was regarded as medically inoperable, because of comorbidities in over 10 cases and refusal of surgery in roughly 7 cases. The cohort comprised 10 to 15 men and 6 women with a median age of almost 75 years, ranging from about 53 to 90 years. Peripheral blood TCR beta repertoires were profiled in stage I NSCLC patients before and after stereotactic body radiotherapy, and the repertoires were related to distant failure.

This clonotype was observed a single time. Its antigen remains undetermined. Base-call qualities are not available, and no considerably larger clone is one nucleotide away. A single read is weak support. On the study overall, not on this receptor specifically: TRBV and TRBJ usage frequencies reportedly varied with metastasis status, involving two V genes at baseline and roughly 9 V and two J genes after SBRT. After SBRT, the number of unique TCR clones decreased (median about 9,900 before versus 6,861 after; Wilcoxon paired P=0.011). The study was limited by its small cohort and short follow-up, and the findings require independent validation. None of the reported P values were adjusted for multiple comparisons. Tumor specificity of expanded TCR clones was not determined. Post-SBRT Shannon entropy and its change from baseline were lower in patients who developed distant metastases; baseline Shannon entropy was not associated with metastases.

The TCR beta CDR3 region was amplified from genomic DNA by two rounds of multiplex PCR. In the first PCR round, primers specific to each TRBV and TRBJ gene were used, and the primer sequences were filed in Chinese patent CN105087789A. Universal primers were used in the second round of PCR. The Roche High Pure PCR Template Preparation Kit was used to extract genomic DNA from frozen PBMCs. The libraries underwent paired-end sequencing with 151 bp reads on an Illumina HiSeq 3000. The paper's processing steps were these. CutAdapt was used to remove raw reads lacking the multiplex PCR primer sequences. Using PEAR, the high-quality paired reads were merged into contigs. By aligning each contig to reference sequences, MiXCR assigned the TRB V, D and J gene segments to that contig. CDR3 sequences were clustered by base quality and sequence similarity to remove sequencing errors. Shannon entropy normalized by the natural log of productive TCR sequence number was used as the measure of diversity. To get clonality, Shannon entropy was divided by the natural log of the number of unique clonotypes, and that result was subtracted from one. Using the Youden index from ROC curves, the researchers picked the repertoire-metric cut-offs for progression-free survival, and all analyses were carried out in R 3.5.3. TCRdb trimmed the raw reads at Q25, called clones with MiXCR and kept productive beta chains. Rows with a matching CDR3 protein are joined into one entry that keeps the most common DNA and genes. The V and J calls shown here were made by TCRdb, not taken from the authors' results. This sample gives approximately 30,000 distinct CDR3 sequences in total; roughly two fifths of them show up just once. 15% of the sample comes from the top ten.

A history of other malignancies or of prior chemotherapy or radiotherapy was absent in all patients, and node-negative disease was shown on CT and PET/CT in all patients. At each of the two time points, roughly 6.5 milliliters of peripheral venous blood were collected into EDTA tubes. Ficoll-Paque Plus density-gradient centrifugation was used to isolate PBMCs. Samples were stored at -80°C immediately after collection until analysis. Germline trimming amounts to 4 bases on V and 8 bases on J, with 17 as the count of junction bases outside the gene matches. The germline V gene gives CDR1 as SNHLY and CDR2 as FYNNEI. The CDR3 has 17 amino acids, counting the end cysteine and phenylalanine. Only CDR3 DNA is held: 51 bases, read in frame from base 1.

The starting material was PBMCs, obtained before or after stereotactic body radiation therapy (not recorded which). This TCR came from a donor over 45 with non-small cell lung cancer. In this chain, TRBV2 is recombined with TRBJ1-2, with 9 central nucleotides matching TRBD1. In nucleotide form, the sequence is TGTGCCAGCAGTGTGATCGGACAGGGGTCTCCCCTATACGGCTACACCTTC. Its coded protein is CASSVIGQGSPLYGYTF.